These 3 T cell receptor beta chains share one sample of origin, sequenced in a study of CD8+ T cells in alopecia areata. Once RNA had been extracted, it was reverse transcribed into cDNA to act as the sequencing template. Data came from immunoSEQ multiplex PCR; TCRdb stores just in-frame clones and leaves some out. Of over 95,000 clones detected, about 40% appear once; the ten largest clones hold roughly 1.3%. The sequenced sample consisted of CD4+ T cells sorted from blood. These TCRs come from a human donor with alopecia areata.

The table lists this clone with a few counts. V gene TRBV19 combines with J gene TRBJ2-7, with D perhaps matching TRBD2 (5 bases). Trimming cost V 0 bases and J 6 bases, with 15 bases left between them. Germline CDR1 reads LNHDA; CDR2 reads SQIVND (reference sequence). CDR3 length: 15 amino acids. CDR3 residues: CASSIDSASRGEQYF. CDR3 nucleotides: TGTGCCAGTAGTATAGATTCGGCTAGCCGCGGCGAGCAGTACTTC.

The sample holds a few counts of this clone. The chain carries TRBV29-1 and TRBJ2-2; TRBD1 might be the D (7 bases). The V gene lost 8 bases and the J gene lost 4 bases, with 14 bases spanning the gap. This CDR3 contains 13 residues. The germline gives CDR1 SQVTM, CDR2 ANQGSEA. The DNA for the CDR3 is TGCAGCTCTTGGGGGGACAGCACCGGGGAGCTGTTTTTT. Translated: CSSWGDSTGELFF.

This clone was observed a handful of times. This chain joins TRBV28 and TRBJ2-1; 8 bases are a match to TRBD2. Trimming cost V 7 bases and J 5 bases; bases outside gene matches: 10. The germline CDR1 and CDR2 sequences are MDHEN and SYDVKM. There are 15 residues in the CDR3. The CDR3 is CASTLRGRNHNEQFF. The CDR3 region has the DNA TGTGCCAGCACCTTGCGCGGGAGGAACCACAATGAGCAGTTCTTC. The entire variable domain, with the rest obtained from reference TRBV28 and TRBJ2-1, is as follows: DVKVTQSSRYLVKRTGEKVFLECVQDMDHENMFWYRQDPGLGLRLIYFSYDVKMKEKGDIPEGYSVSREKKERFSLILESASTNQTSMYLCASTLRGRNHNEQFFGPGTRLTVL.